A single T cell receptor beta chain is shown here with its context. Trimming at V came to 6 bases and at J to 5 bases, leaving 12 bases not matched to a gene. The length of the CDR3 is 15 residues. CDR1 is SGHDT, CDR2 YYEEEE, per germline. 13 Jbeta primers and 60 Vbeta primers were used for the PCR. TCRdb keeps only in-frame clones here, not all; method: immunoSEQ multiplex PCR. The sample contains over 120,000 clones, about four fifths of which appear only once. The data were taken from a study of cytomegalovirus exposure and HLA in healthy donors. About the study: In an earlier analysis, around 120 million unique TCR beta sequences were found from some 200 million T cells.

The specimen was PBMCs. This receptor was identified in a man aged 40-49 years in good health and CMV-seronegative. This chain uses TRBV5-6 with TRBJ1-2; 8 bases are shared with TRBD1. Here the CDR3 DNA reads TGTGCCAGCATGACAGGGGTTTTAGGGGGATATGGCTACACCTTC. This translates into CASMTGVLGGYGYTF. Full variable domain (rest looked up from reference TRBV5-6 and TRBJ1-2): DAGVTQSPTHLIKTRGQQVTLRCSPKSGHDTVSWYQQALGQGPQFIFQYYEEEERQRGNFPDRFSGHQFPNYSSELNVNALLLGDSALYLCASMTGVLGGYGYTFGSGTRLTVV.